This T cell receptor (beta chain) appears in the sequencing data of a study of human T cells and chemical hapten exposure. Noted time point: patch test 1, 2 weeks after DPC sensitization. Treatment defined: therapeutic diphenylcyclopropenone sensitization with weekly scalp DPC. The total RNA was obtained from whole blood that was not fractionated. TCRdb re-called the RACE reads with MiXCR, one entry per CDR3 protein. The table has a few hundred thousand distinct CDR3 sequences, roughly 4.8% seen once; the top ten hold approximately 2.5%. V was clipped by 4 bases and J by 8 bases, with 10 bases between them. The CDR3 has 12 amino acids. Germline CDR1 ENHRY, CDR2 SYGVKD.

This sequence originates from a woman aged 45-65 years with alopecia areata. Some clones in this sample may be carry-over from other donors' samples. The rearrangement joins TRBV10-3 to TRBJ2-3; D possibly corresponds to TRBD1 (6 bases). The input for sequencing was whole blood, taken in connection with sensitization to the hapten diphenylcyclopropenone (DPC). CDR3 in amino acids: CAISGTDSTQYF. In nucleotides, the CDR3 is TGTGCCATCAGTGGGACAGACAGTACGCAGTATTTT.